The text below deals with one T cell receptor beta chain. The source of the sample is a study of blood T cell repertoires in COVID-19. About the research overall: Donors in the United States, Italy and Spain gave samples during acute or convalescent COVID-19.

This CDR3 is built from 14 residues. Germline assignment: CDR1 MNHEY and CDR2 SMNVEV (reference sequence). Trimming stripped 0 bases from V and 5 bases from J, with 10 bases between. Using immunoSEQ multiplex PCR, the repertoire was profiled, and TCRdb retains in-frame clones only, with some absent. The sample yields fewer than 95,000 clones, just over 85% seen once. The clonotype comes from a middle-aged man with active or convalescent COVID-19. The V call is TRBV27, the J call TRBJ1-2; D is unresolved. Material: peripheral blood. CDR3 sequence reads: CASSLSLRGYGYTF. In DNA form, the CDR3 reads TGTGCCAGCAGTTTATCGCTCCGGGGTTATGGCTACACCTTC.